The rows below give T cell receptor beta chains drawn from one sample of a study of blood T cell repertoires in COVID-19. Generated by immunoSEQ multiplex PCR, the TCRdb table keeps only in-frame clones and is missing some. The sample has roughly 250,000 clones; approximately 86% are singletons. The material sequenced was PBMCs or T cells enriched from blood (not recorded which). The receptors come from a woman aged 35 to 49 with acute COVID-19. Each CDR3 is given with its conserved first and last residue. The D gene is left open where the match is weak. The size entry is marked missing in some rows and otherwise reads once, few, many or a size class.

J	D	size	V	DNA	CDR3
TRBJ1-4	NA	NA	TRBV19	TGTGCCAGTAGTATGAGTACTAATGAAAAACTGTTTTTT	CASSMSTNEKLFF
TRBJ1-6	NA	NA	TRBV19	TGTGCCAGTAGTTCAGGGGCCCTCAACTATAATTCACCCCTCCACTTT	CASSSGALNYNSPLHF
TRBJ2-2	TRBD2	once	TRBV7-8	TGTGCCAGCAGCTTACGGACTAGCGGGTACGCCGGGGAGCTGTTTTTT	CASSLRTSGYAGELFF
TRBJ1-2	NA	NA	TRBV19	TGTGCCAATGCCGGGGTATACTATGGCTACACCTTC	CANAGVYYGYTF
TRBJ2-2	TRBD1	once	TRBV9	TGTGCCAGTAACCTACAGGGGGCTTCGACCGGGGAGCTGTTTTTT	CASNLQGASTGELFF
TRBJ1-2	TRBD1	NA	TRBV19	TGTGCCAGTAGTCTACAGGGGGACTATGGCTACACCTTC	CASSLQGDYGYTF
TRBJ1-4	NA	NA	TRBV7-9	TGTGCCAGCAGCTTAGCGGGGGCAGAAAAACTGTTTTTT	CASSLAGAEKLFF
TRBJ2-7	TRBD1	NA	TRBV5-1	TGCGCCAGCAGCTTGTCGGACAGGGCGAACGAGCAGTACTTC	CASSLSDRANEQYF
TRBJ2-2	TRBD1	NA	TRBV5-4	TGTGCCAGCAGGGACCGGGACAGGGTCACCGGGGAGCTGTTTTTT	CASRDRDRVTGELFF
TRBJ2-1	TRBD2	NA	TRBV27	TGTGCCAGCACCCTGCGGGAGGGTCTCGAAGTCAAGTTCTTC	CASTLREGLEVKFF
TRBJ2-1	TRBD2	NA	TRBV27	TGTGCCAGCAGTCTTGGTAGCGGGAGGGCCGGAAATGAGCAGTTCTTC	CASSLGSGRAGNEQFF
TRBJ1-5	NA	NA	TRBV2	TGTGCCAGCAGTGGTACAATTAGCAATCAGCCCCAGCATTTT	CASSGTISNQPQHF
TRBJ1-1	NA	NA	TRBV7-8	TGTGCCAGCAGCTCACCAATGACAGCGTTTAGGAACACTGAAGCTTTCTTT	CASSSPMTAFRNTEAFF
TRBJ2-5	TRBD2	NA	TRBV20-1	TGCAGTGCTAGTGGCGGGAGTTTTGGAGAGACCCAGTACTTC	CSASGGSFGETQYF
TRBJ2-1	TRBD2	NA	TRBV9	TGTGCCAGCAGCGTGAAGACCGGGACTAGCCCCTCCAATGAGCAGTTCTTC	CASSVKTGTSPSNEQFF
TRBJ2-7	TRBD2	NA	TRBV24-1	TGTGCCACCAGCGAGACTAGCGACCCCCCCTACGAGCAGTACTTC	CATSETSDPPYEQYF
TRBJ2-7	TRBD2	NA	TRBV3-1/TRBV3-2	TGTGCCAGCAGCCGCGCGAGCGGGACGAGCTCCTACGAGCAGTACTTC	CASSRASGTSSYEQYF
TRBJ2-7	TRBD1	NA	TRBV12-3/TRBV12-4	TGTGCCAGCACCCTGAGACAGGGCTACGAGCAGTACTTC	CASTLRQGYEQYF
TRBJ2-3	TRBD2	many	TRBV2	TGTGCCAGCAGCCACATTAGCGGGAGAGGGTATACGCAGTATTTT	CASSHISGRGYTQYF
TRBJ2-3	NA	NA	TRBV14	TGTGCCAGCAGCCAATCCGGGGTCGATACGCAGTATTTT	CASSQSGVDTQYF
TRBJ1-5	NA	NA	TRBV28	TGTGCCAGCAGTTTATGGGCCGGGTTAGGCAATCAGCCCCAGCATTTT	CASSLWAGLGNQPQHF
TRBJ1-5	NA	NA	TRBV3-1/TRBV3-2	TGTGCCAGCAGCCAACAGACAGTAAATCAGCCCCAGCATTTT	CASSQQTVNQPQHF
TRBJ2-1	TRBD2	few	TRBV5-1	TGCGCCAGCAGCTTGGCCCGGCCGTACAGCGGGAGTAGCAATGAGCAGTTCTTC	CASSLARPYSGSSNEQFF
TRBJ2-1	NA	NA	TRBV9	TGTGCCAGCAGCGTAAGCTCAGAGCAGTTCTTC	CASSVSSEQFF
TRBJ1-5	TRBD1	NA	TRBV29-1	TGCAGCGTTGGACAGGGTCAGGGTCAGCCCCAGCATTTT	CSVGQGQGQPQHF
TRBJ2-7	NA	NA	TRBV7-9	TGTGCCAGCAGCACTGAATACGAGCAGTACTTC	CASSTEYEQYF
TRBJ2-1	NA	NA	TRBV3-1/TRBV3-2	TGTGCCAGCAGCCAAGATTACGAGGACTACTACAATGAGCAGTTCTTC	CASSQDYEDYYNEQFF
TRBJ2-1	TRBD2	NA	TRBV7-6	TGTGCCAGCAGCTTGAGCGGGAGCTCCTACAATGAGCAGTTCTTC	CASSLSGSSYNEQFF
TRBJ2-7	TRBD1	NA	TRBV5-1	TGCGCCAGCAGCTTGGAGGGGACAGCGGACTTCGAGCAGTACTTC	CASSLEGTADFEQYF
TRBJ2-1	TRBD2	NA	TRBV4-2	TGTGCCAGCAGTCGAGGGACTAGCGGCTACAATGAGCAGTTCTTC	CASSRGTSGYNEQFF
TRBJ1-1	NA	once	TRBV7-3	TGTGCCAGCAGCTTAAGACACTCCGACGGAACTGAAGCTTTCTTT	CASSLRHSDGTEAFF
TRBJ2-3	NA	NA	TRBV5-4	TGTGCCAGCAGCTTGGGGGGAGACCCCACAGATACGCAGTATTTT	CASSLGGDPTDTQYF
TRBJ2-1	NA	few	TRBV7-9	TGTGCCAGCAGCGCGGACTACTTTGAGCAGTTCTTC	CASSADYFEQFF
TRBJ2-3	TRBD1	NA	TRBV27	TGTGCCAGCAGTCGACAGGGGGCTAGCACAGATACGCAGTATTTT	CASSRQGASTDTQYF
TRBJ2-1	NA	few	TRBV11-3	TGTGCCAGCAGCTTAGATCATATTACTCAACCTTACAATGAGCAGTTCTTC	CASSLDHITQPYNEQFF
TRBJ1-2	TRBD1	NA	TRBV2	TGTGCCAGCAGCGAAAATTTGGACAGGCTAGGGGGCTACACCTTC	CASSENLDRLGGYTF
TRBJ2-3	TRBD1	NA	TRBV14	TGTGCCAGCAGCCAAGATTTACAGGGGCCAGATACGCAGTATTTT	CASSQDLQGPDTQYF
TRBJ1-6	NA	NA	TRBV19	TGTGCCAGTAGTACAGGGCTTTCACCCCTCCACTTT	CASSTGLSPLHF
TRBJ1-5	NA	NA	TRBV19	TGTGCCAGTAGTATAGACCCGTATAGCAATCAGCCCCAGCATTTT	CASSIDPYSNQPQHF
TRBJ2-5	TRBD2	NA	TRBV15	TGTGCCACCAGCGACAAGGGAGGGTTCCAAGAGACCCAGTACTTC	CATSDKGGFQETQYF
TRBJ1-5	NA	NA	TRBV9	TGTGCCAGCAGCGTAGTGGTGGGGCATCGCAATCAGCCCCAGCATTTT	CASSVVVGHRNQPQHF
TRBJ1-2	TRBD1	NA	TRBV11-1	TGTGCCAGCAGCTTTTCAGGGGGCTATGGCTACACCTTC	CASSFSGGYGYTF
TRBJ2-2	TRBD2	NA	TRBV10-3	TGTGCCTTAGGTGAAGCGGGAGGGAACACCGGGGAGCTGTTTTTT	CALGEAGGNTGELFF
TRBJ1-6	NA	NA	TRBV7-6	TGTGCCAGCAGCCTCAACGACAGATCCTATAATTCACCCCTCCACTTT	CASSLNDRSYNSPLHF